These 10 T cell receptor beta chains came from one sample sequenced in a study of glioma-infiltrating T cells. Using RNA template, CDR3s of TCR alpha and beta were amplified with iRepertoire arm-PCR. Each CDR3 protein gets one entry after TCRdb re-called the multiplex PCR reads with MiXCR. This sample has 100,000 to 150,000 distinct CDR3 sequences; more than 20% occur once, and the top ten carry roughly 15%. Sample: glioma tissue, nonneoplastic brain tissue, or PBMCs (not recorded which). All receptors derive from a human donor with low-grade glioma or glioblastoma, undergoing nonglioma brain surgery, or in good health (not recorded which).

This clonotype was found many times. The chain employs TRBV2 and TRBJ1-1, with 8 positions matching TRBD1. This CDR3 contains 14 residues. V lost 5 bases and J lost 5; bases outside the gene matches: 7. Germline loops: CDR1 SNHLY, CDR2 FYNNEI. Written as DNA, the CDR3 is TGTGCCAGCAGTCCCGGACAGGGACGGACTGAAGCTTTCTTT. Its translation: CASSPGQGRTEAFF. Full variable domain (outside the CDR3, taken from reference TRBV2 and TRBJ1-1): EPEVTQTPSHQVTQMGQEVILRCVPISNHLYFYWYRQILGQKVEFLVSFYNNEISEKSEIFDDQFSVERPDGSNFTLKIRSTKLEDSAMYFCASSPGQGRTEAFFGQGTRLTVV.

The chain joins TRBV29-1 to TRBJ2-7; D is possibly TRBD1 (5 bases). The CDR3 contains 13 residues. The V gene lost 1 base and the J gene lost 0 bases, with 7 bases spanning the gap. CDR1 and CDR2 from the germline V gene are SQVTM and ANQGSEA. The CDR3 coding sequence is TGCAGCGTTGAAGGACAGAACTCCTACGAGCAGTACTTC. Translated, it gives CSVEGQNSYEQYF.

Comment on this clonotype: With a much larger clone just one base away, this may be a read error. The chain employs TRBV6-5 and TRBJ1-3; D call uncertain. The CDR3 extends over 15 amino acids. Per the germline V gene, CDR1 is MNHEY and CDR2 is SVGAGI. Deletions cut 0 bases from V and 2 bases from J, with 8 bases between. CDR3 nucleotide sequence: TGTGCCAGCAGTTACTCGGGCATAACTGGAAACACCATATATTTT. This codes for CASSYSGITGNTIYF.

Many counts were recorded for this clonotype. This chain uses TRBV6-1 with TRBJ2-3; D not resolved. V was cut by 5 bases and J by 6 bases, with 21 bases left in between. CDR1 and CDR2 from the germline V gene are MNHNS and SASEGT. The CDR3 loop spans 16 amino acids. As DNA, the CDR3 is TGTGCCAGCAGTCTTCTGGGAAGAACATTGATCGATACGCAGTATTTT. Residues: CASSLLGRTLIDTQYF.

This clonotype showed up many times. The chain carries TRBV6-6 and TRBJ2-1; 11 bases agree with TRBD2. Trimming cost V 0 bases and J 3 bases; bases outside gene matches: 4. Germline lookup yields CDR1 MNHNY and CDR2 SVGAGI (reference sequence). The CDR3 is 17 amino acids. The CDR3 region is CASSYSPLAGVYNEQFF. In DNA form, the CDR3 reads TGTGCCAGCAGTTACTCGCCACTAGCGGGAGTCTACAATGAGCAGTTCTTC.

This clonotype showed up many times. The chain couples TRBV6-1 to TRBJ2-7; tentative D call: TRBD2 (5 bases). The CDR3 loop spans 11 amino acids. Per germline, CDR1 MNHNS and CDR2 SASEGT. The germline V and J ends were trimmed by 8 bases and 3 bases, with 8 bases remaining between them. For the CDR3, the DNA is TGTGCCAGCGCCCGGGGCTACGAGCAGTACTTC. Its translation is CASARGYEQYF.

V usage is TRBV11-2 and J usage is TRBJ1-1; 7 bases match TRBD1. The CDR3 is made up of 11 amino acids. V trimming: 5 bases; J trimming: 7 bases; junction bases outside the gene matches: 1. CDR1 is SGHAT, CDR2 FQNNGV, per germline. The chain's CDR3 is CASSDRVEAFF. The CDR3 DNA sequence: TGTGCCAGCAGCGACAGGGTTGAAGCTTTCTTT. Based on the CDR3 plus reference TRBV11-2 and TRBJ1-1, the full variable domain is EAGVAQSPRYKIIEKRQSVAFWCNPISGHATLYWYQQILGQGPKLLIQFQNNGVVDDSQLPKDRFSAERLKGVDSTLKIQPAKLEDSAVYLCASSDRVEAFFGQGTRLTVV.

CDR3 in amino acids: CASSFGPGGNEQFF. CDR3 nucleotide sequence: TGTGCCAGCAGTTTCGGGCCGGGGGGGAATGAGCAGTTCTTC. The genes are TRBV28 and TRBJ2-1; 8 bases align to TRBD2. The CDR3 extends over 14 amino acids. V was clipped by 3 bases and J by 7 bases; unmatched bases: 5. Germline CDR1 is MDHEN and CDR2 is SYDVKM.

A word on this clonotype: Its ends do not fully match the called genes, so a read error is possible. J is TRBJ2-7 and V is TRBV6-2 or TRBV6-3, with TRBD2 as a possible D gene (6 bases). CDR3 size: 14 residues. The germline gives CDR1 MNHEY, CDR2 SVGEGT. The CDR3 loop is CASDRRDSSYEKYF. The CDR3, as DNA: TGTGCAAGCGATAGACGGGACTCCTCCTACGAGAAGTACTTC.

At least ten counts were recorded for this clonotype. The chain links TRBV4-1 to TRBJ2-7; tentatively, D is TRBD2 (6 bases). Germline loops: CDR1 MGHRA, CDR2 YSYEKL. Trimming took 1 base from V and 0 from J, leaving 10 bases between them. This CDR3 region has 15 residues. CDR3 sequence (DNA): TGCGCCAGCAGCCAAGGGCCGGGACTCTCCTACGAGCAGTACTTC. Translating gives CASSQGPGLSYEQYF.